Listed here is a single TCR beta chain. No cognate antigen has been identified for it. It has no much larger one-base neighbor in the sample; base qualities were not kept. Synthetic TCR analog templates were spiked into each PCR so that absolute template abundance could be estimated from read counts. The immunoSEQ assay used bias-controlled V and J gene primers to amplify TCRbeta CDR3 regions from genomic DNA. Sequencing of rearranged TCRbeta segments was performed at approximately 20X coverage. In the authors' own workflow: Clustering was used to correct sequencing errors, and CDR3s were annotated against IMGT so that V, D and J genes could be assigned. Downstream analyses used only productive TCRbeta rearrangements and left out out-of-frame or stop-codon sequences. Clonality was calculated as one minus the Shannon entropy normalized by the log of the number of unique productive sequences. Clones differing between time points or between blood and tumor were identified by Fisher's exact test with Benjamini-Hochberg correction at adjusted p below 0.01. TCRdb stores this immuneACCESS table with in-frame sequences only. Part of the clones is absent; in the studies checked, under half of the shortfall reflects unresolved V genes, and no reason is known for the rest. For V, J and clone size, that table is used; D and trimming come from the DNA. The sample contains tens of thousands of clones, 85% of them found a single time. The top ten clones comprise 13% to 15% of the sample.

Per the germline V gene, LGHNT is the CDR1 and FRNRAP is the CDR2. V and J are trimmed by 6 bases and 9 bases, and the gene matches miss 9 bases of the junction. The CDR3 has 14 amino acids, counting the end cysteine and phenylalanine. Just CDR3 DNA is preserved here, 42 bases in frame from base 1. This sample was included in a study of PD-L1 blockade in urothelial cancer (dated by TCRdb to about 2017). In the study overall: Therapy was started in about 2014 for all patients, and atezolizumab 1,200 mg was administered intravenously every 3 weeks. About 85% of the roughly 29 patients were identified as males with urothelial cancer of bladder origin, and a prior smoking history was reported by 18 of 29 patients. The study, an exploratory multi-omic analysis, examined somatic, immune and clinical correlates of response to PD-L1 blockade with atezolizumab in urothelial cancer. Whole exome sequencing and RNA sequencing of pretreatment tumors were performed alongside TCR sequencing in the same patients. Durable clinical benefit was defined as progression-free survival longer than 6 months, and TCR features were also tested against progression-free and overall survival. About 10 patients achieved durable clinical benefit and some 21 did not. Blood samples gave a median of around 140,000 T cells and tens of thousands of unique TCRs, with a median clonality of approximately 0.078. Under 30 patients had pretreatment blood TCR-seq, around 25 had at least one posttreatment blood collection, and around 25 had tumor TCR-seq. Blood samples were analyzed at 3 weeks after treatment start (second dose) and at 6 weeks after treatment start. Pretreatment tumor samples, along with matched peripheral blood collected serially before and after atezolizumab treatment, underwent TCR sequencing. An ECOG performance status of 0 or 1 was recorded for the patients, and 0 to 3 prior chemotherapy regimens had been received by the patients.

The time point label of this sample denotes: pretreatment peripheral blood. A total of 25 to 30 patients with locally advanced or metastatic urothelial carcinoma, treated at Memorial Sloan Kettering on a trial protocol, made up the cohort. Peripheral blood mononuclear cells were collected pretreatment and during treatment, with between 1 and 8 total time points obtained per patient. The Qiagen DNeasy Blood extraction kit was used to purify genomic DNA from total PBMCs and from tumor samples. Collected pretreatment and during treatment, PBMCs were isolated and stored as previously described. The investigation overall reported the following: Because the sample size was small (n of about 29) and many exploratory analyses were performed, the results are intended to be hypothesis-generating. Improved progression-free and overall survival was found to be associated with pretreatment peripheral blood TCR clonality below the median. Greater expansion of tumor-associated TCR clones in peripheral blood 3 weeks after the start of treatment was observed in patients with durable benefit (n ≈ 20, p = 0.022).

This sequence was found in a man at least 80 years old with urothelial cancer. Here the sequenced sample was PBMCs, taken around atezolizumab (anti-PD-L1) treatment. Recombination connected TRBV12-5 to TRBJ2-2; the junction holds 8 bases that match TRBD1. The CDR3 region: CASGDREGTRELFF. The nucleotides read TGTGCTAGTGGGGACAGGGAAGGTACCCGGGAGCTGTTTTTT.